Only one count was recorded for the clone carrying this T cell receptor beta chain. What it binds is unknown. Profiled with immunoSEQ multiplex PCR; TCRdb holds only in-frame clones, not every one. The sample yields around 110,000 clones, about 74% seen once. TCRs were sequenced from three patients responding to pembrolizumab. This entry belongs to a study of PD-1 blockade in mismatch repair-deficient tumors. Study overall: All were previously treated, progressing patients with about 12 mismatch repair-deficient cancer types.

The CDR3 is 14 amino acids. Germline CDR1 and CDR2: LGHNA and YSLEER. J lost 4 bases, V lost 8 bases, and 7 bases had no gene match. Points from the study as a whole: Tumor-resident clones, often undetectable pretreatment in blood, expanded then contracted after pembrolizumab.

The chain has TRBV4-3 and TRBJ1-4; 7 bases align to TRBD1. This clonotype was sampled from an adult with mismatch repair-deficient cancer. The sample in question was peripheral blood, obtained 60 weeks after starting pembrolizumab. The CDR3 region is CASSWGQLNEKLFF. CDR3 in DNA: TGCGCCAGCTCGTGGGGACAGCTTAATGAAAAACTGTTTTTT.